This entry concerns a single T cell receptor (beta chain). Its matching antigen is unknown. The CDR3 totals 14 residues. CDR1 MGHDK and CDR2 SYGVNS come from the germline V gene. V shed 4 bases and J 3 bases; nucleotides not matched to a gene: 1. This specimen comes from a study of STAT3 mutations in large granular lymphocyte leukemia. Study results and caveats: Every T-cell large granular lymphocyte leukemia patient had at least one immunodominant TCR beta clonotype. No sample exists from the first appearance of each clone. In some patients, a small highly pathogenic clone possibly went undetected.

TCRdb keeps only in-frame clones here, not all; method: immunoSEQ multiplex PCR. Among tens of thousands of clones listed, nearly 90% were seen once. Sequencing was performed on PBMCs. The TCR was taken from a human donor with T large granular lymphocyte leukemia. Some clones in this sample may be carry-over from other donors' samples. The chain employs TRBV25-1 and TRBJ1-5; 9 bases are a match to TRBD1. This chain's CDR3 is CASSGTGVNQPQHF. CDR3 in DNA: TGTGCCAGCAGTGGGACAGGGGTCAATCAGCCCCAGCATTTT.